The clone carrying this T cell receptor beta chain was detected once. This sample is part of a study of blood T cell repertoires in COVID-19. The CDR3 sequence is 15 residues long. V was clipped by 7 bases and J by 6 bases; unmatched bases: 11. The V gene's germline CDR1 is SNHLY and CDR2 FYNNEI. Sequenced by immunoSEQ multiplex PCR; TCRdb stores in-frame clones only, minus some. The sample shows 200,000 to 300,000 clones, approximately 80% of them seen only once. Input material: peripheral blood. The rearrangement links TRBV2 to TRBJ1-5, with 8 bases lining up with TRBD1. The clonotype comes from an elderly woman with acute or convalescent COVID-19. CDR3 in amino acids: CASTPNQGAFQPQHF. CDR3 DNA sequence: TGTGCCAGCACGCCCAATCAGGGGGCTTTTCAGCCCCAGCATTTT.